A selection of T cell receptor beta chains follows, all from one sample in a study of beta chain features in type 1 diabetes. Only in-frame clones appear in the TCRdb table, and some are missing; sequencing was by immunoSEQ multiplex PCR. The sample holds 680,000 or so clones, 10% to 15% seen once. The sample consisted of naive CD4+ T cells from blood. The receptors were gathered from a man younger than 35 with type 1 diabetes. Both conserved end residues are part of each CDR3. The D gene is left open where the match is weak. Only some rows state a clone size, as once, few, many or a class for expanded clones.

-	few	TRBV29-1	TRBJ2-7	TGCAGCGTTGGGGATCCTGACGGGAAGAGGCAGTACTTC	CSVGDPDGKRQYF
-	few	TRBV4-1	TRBJ2-1	TGCGCCAGCAGCCAAAAAGGTCCCGGCTCTGGGGCAGGGGAAACTGAGCAGTTCTTC	CASSQKGPGSGAGETEQFF
TRBD1	-	TRBV30	TRBJ1-2	TGTGCCTGTCGGGACAGGGGGCACTATGGCTACACCTTC	CACRDRGHYGYTF
-	-	TRBV5-1	TRBJ2-5	TGCGCCAGCAGCTTGCGGCCTGGGGAGCCCCAAGAGACCCAGTACTTC	CASSLRPGEPQETQYF
-	-	TRBV6-1	TRBJ2-7	TGTGCCAGCATAGGAATATACACAGGGTACGAGCAGTACTTC	CASIGIYTGYEQYF
-	few	TRBV29-1	TRBJ1-5	TGCAGCGTTGGGGGGCAGGGGAACCAGCCCCAGCATTTT	CSVGGQGNQPQHF
TRBD1	-	TRBV19	TRBJ2-3	TGTGCCAGTAGTCCGCGGGGACAGGGTGTAGATACGCAGTATTTT	CASSPRGQGVDTQYF
TRBD1	-	TRBV5-1	TRBJ1-1	TGCGCCAGCAGCCCTGGACAGGGGGTGAACACTGAAGCTTTCTTT	CASSPGQGVNTEAFF
TRBD1	few	TRBV2	TRBJ1-2	TGTGCCAGCAGGCCGCCGACAGGGGCCAACTATGGCTACACCTTC	CASRPPTGANYGYTF
-	few	TRBV13	TRBJ2-7	TGTGCCAGCAGCTTGGAGGGGGCCCACGAGCAGTACTTC	CASSLEGAHEQYF
TRBD1	-	TRBV5-4	TRBJ1-6	TGTGCCAGCAGCTTGGACACCGGGACAGGGGGTTCACCCCTCCACTTT	CASSLDTGTGGSPLHF
-	few	TRBV21-1	TRBJ1-1	TGTGCCAGCGGGAGGGGGCAGAACACTGAAGCTTTCTTT	CASGRGQNTEAFF
-	-	TRBV30	TRBJ2-5	TGTGCCTGGGGGGGGACAGCCCTCGGCCAGTACTTC	CAWGGTALGQYF
-	-	TRBV30	TRBJ1-1	TGTGCCTGGAGTCCCAGCGTGACTTCGAAAGCTTTCTTT	CAWSPSVTSKAFF
TRBD1	-	TRBV28	TRBJ1-5	TGTGCCAGCACCCCGACAGGGTGGTATAGCAATCAGCCCCAGCATTTT	CASTPTGWYSNQPQHF
TRBD2	-	TRBV28	TRBJ2-5	TGTGCCAGCAGCCCGGGACTAGCGGGCTACCAAGAGACCCAGTACTTC	CASSPGLAGYQETQYF
TRBD1	-	TRBV10-3	TRBJ1-1	TGTGCCATCAGTGCCCAGGGGGCTGAGTCTGGCACTGAAGCTTTCTTT	CAISAQGAESGTEAFF
TRBD2	few	TRBV10-3	TRBJ2-1	TGTGCCGTCACGGGGGGGTCCTACAATGAGCAGTTCTTC	CAVTGGSYNEQFF
-	few	TRBV5-8	TRBJ1-6	TGTGCCAGCAGCTTGCGTGTGTCCTATAATTCACCCCTCCACTTT	CASSLRVSYNSPLHF
-	many	TRBV23-1	TRBJ2-3	TGCGCCAGCAGTCAATCTGGAGTAGCGGGCACAGATACGCAGTATTTT	CASSQSGVAGTDTQYF
-	few	TRBV4-1	TRBJ1-3	TGCGCCAGCAGCCAAGATTGGGGCTTCTCTGGAAACACCATATATTTT	CASSQDWGFSGNTIYF
-	-	TRBV29-1	TRBJ1-1	TGCAGCGTTCGCACCCCTGAAGCTTTCTTT	CSVRTPEAFF
TRBD1	-	TRBV5-1	TRBJ2-2	TGCGCCAGCAGCCCGGACAGGGGCGTACCCGGGGAGCTGTTTTTT	CASSPDRGVPGELFF
-	-	TRBV9	TRBJ1-2	TGTGCCAGCAGCGTAGACGAGGGGTACATCTATGGCTACACCTTC	CASSVDEGYIYGYTF
TRBD1	few	TRBV2	TRBJ1-4	TGTGCCAGCAGCATAACAGGGGGCCTAGGTGAAAAACTGTTTTTT	CASSITGGLGEKLFF
-	-	TRBV14	TRBJ2-2	TGTGCCAGCATAGGAAACACCGGGGAGCTGTTTTTT	CASIGNTGELFF
TRBD2	few	TRBV19	TRBJ2-5	TGTGCCAGTAGCGGGACTAGCCGGACCCAGTACTTC	CASSGTSRTQYF